This TCR beta chain was observed in a study of T cell repertoires and HLA-DP antigens. A note on this clone: Its specificity is not known.

Untouched CD4+ T cells were bead-isolated at about 98% purity. Trimming removed 9 bases from V and 4 bases from J; junction bases left unmatched: 12. CDR3 length: 15 amino acids. CDR1 and CDR2 (germline): LNHDA, SQIVND (reference sequence). Libraries were prepared by immunoSEQ multiplex PCR; TCRdb keeps only in-frame clonotypes and omits some of them. The profile covers fewer than 95,000 clones, with around 86% appearing a single time and about 1.5% taken by the ten largest. Sequencing was carried out using CD4+ T cells from PBMCs. This chain joins TRBV19 and TRBJ1-3; 7 positions match TRBD1. The clonotype originates from a man aged 50 to 60 in good health and CMV-seronegative. CDR3 amino acids: CASILGGAEGNTIYF. The DNA of the CDR3 is TGTGCCAGCATATTAGGGGGCGCGGAAGGAAACACCATATATTTT.